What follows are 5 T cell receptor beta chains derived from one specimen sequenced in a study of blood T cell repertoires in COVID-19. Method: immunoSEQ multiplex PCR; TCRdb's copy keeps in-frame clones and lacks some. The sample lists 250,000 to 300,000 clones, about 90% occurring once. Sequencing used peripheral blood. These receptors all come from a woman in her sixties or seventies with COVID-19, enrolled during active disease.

CDR3 nucleotides: TGCGCCAGCAGCTTGGCCGGGACTCTTCAGGATGAGCAGTTCTTC. Its translation is CASSLAGTLQDEQFF. The J gene is TRBJ2-1, the V gene TRBV5-1, with D possibly TRBD2 on 6 matching bases. Germline V gives CDR1 SGHRS, CDR2 YFSETQ. Between the trimmed V and J ends, which lost 0 bases and 8 bases, there was a span of 15 bases. CDR3 length equals 15 residues.

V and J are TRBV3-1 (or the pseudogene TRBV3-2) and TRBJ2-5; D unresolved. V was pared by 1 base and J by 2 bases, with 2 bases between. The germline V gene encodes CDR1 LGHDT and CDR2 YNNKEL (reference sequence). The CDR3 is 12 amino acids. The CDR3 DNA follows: TGTGCCAGCAGCCAAGTACAAGAGACCCAGTACTTC. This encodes CASSQVQETQYF.

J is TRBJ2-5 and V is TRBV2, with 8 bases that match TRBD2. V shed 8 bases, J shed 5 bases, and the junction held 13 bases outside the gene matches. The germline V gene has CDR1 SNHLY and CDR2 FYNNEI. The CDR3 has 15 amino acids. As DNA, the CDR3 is TGTGCCAGCCGGGGGGGGTCGGGGAAATATGAGACCCAGTACTTC. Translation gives CASRGGSGKYETQYF.

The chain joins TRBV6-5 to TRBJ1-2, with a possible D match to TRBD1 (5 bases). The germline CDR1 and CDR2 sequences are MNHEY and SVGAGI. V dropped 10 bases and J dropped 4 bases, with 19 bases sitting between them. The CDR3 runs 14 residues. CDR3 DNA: TGTGCCACACAGGCCTCGCAGACCTTCTATGGCTACACCTTC. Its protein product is CATQASQTFYGYTF.

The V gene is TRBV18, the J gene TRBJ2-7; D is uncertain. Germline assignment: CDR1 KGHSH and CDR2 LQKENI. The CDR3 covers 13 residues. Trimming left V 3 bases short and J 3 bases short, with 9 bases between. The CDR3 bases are TGTGCCAGCTCACCTTTACCGAGCTACGAGCAGTACTTC. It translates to CASSPLPSYEQYF.